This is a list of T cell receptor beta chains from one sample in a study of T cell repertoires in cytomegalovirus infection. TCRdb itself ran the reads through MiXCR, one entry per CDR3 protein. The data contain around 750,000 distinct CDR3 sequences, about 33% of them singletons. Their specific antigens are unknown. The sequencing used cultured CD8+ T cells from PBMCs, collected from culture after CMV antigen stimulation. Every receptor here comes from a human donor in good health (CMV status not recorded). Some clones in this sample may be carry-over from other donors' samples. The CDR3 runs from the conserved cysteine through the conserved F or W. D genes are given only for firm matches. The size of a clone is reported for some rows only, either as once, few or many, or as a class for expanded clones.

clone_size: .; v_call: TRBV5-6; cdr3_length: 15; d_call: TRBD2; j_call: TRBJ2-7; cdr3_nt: TGTGCCAGCAGCTGGAGGGAGGGGCGACACTACGAGCAGTACTTC; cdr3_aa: CASSWREGRHYEQYF
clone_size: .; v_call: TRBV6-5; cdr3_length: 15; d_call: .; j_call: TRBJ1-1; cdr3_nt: TGTGCCAGCAGTTACCGGTACTTTGGTGACACTGAAGCTTTCTTT; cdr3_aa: CASSYRYFGDTEAFF
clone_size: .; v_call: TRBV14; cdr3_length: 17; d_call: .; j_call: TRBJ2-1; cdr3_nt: TGTGCCAGCAGCCAAGAAGGAGTCAACCTAGCCTACAATGAGCAGTTCTTC; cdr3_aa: CASSQEGVNLAYNEQFF
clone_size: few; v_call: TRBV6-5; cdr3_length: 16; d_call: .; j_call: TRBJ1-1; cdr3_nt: TGTGCCAGCAGTTACTCGAGGGACGCCGCGTGGACTGAAGCTTTCTTT; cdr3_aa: CASSYSRDAAWTEAFF
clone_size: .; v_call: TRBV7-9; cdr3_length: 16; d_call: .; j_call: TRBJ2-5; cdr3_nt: TGTGCCAGCAGCTTAGGCCCGACAGGGAGGGGAGAGACCCAGTACTTC; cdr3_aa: CASSLGPTGRGETQYF
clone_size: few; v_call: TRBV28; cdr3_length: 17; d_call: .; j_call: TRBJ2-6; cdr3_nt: TGTGCCAGCACCAACAGGGCGGGCTACACTGGGGCCAACGTCCTGACTTTC; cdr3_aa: CASTNRAGYTGANVLTF
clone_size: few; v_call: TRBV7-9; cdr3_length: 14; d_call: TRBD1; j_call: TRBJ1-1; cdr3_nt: TGTGCCAGCAGCCCCCCAGGGGGGGACACTGAAGCTTTCTTT; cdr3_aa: CASSPPGGDTEAFF
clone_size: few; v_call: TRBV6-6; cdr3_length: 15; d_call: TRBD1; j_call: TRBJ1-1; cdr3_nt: TGTGCCAGCAGTTATCCAGGGGGCATTGACACTGAAGCTTTCTTT; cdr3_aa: CASSYPGGIDTEAFF
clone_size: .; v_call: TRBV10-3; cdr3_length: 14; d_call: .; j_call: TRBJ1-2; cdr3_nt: TGTGCCATCAGTGAGCGGGATCCAACATATGGCTACACCTTC; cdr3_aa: CAISERDPTYGYTF
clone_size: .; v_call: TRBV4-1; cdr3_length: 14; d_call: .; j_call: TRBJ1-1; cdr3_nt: TGCGCCAGCAGCCAAGATATTGGACACACTGAAGCTTTCTTT; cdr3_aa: CASSQDIGHTEAFF